These 15 T cell receptor beta chains were all obtained from the same sample, sequenced in a study of T cell clonality in common variable immunodeficiency. Assay used: immunoSEQ multiplex PCR; TCRdb lists only in-frame clones, some missing. The sample includes some 38,000 clones, none of them occurring once. The sequencing input was peripheral blood mononuclear cells. These TCRs come from a person aged 18 to 69 in good health.

This clone has ten or more counts. Sequencing ends 3 residues short of the CDR3 end; the germline J gene provides the rest. The rearrangement uses TRBV29-1 and TRBJ1-1; 11 nucleotides line up with TRBD1. Unmatched junction bases numbered 5, after V lost 2 bases and J lost 6 bases. CDR1 SQVTM and CDR2 ANQGSEA come from the germline V gene. The CDR3 totals 14 residues. Here the CDR3 reads CSVEKRTGGPEAFF. Incomplete CDR3 DNA: TGCAGCGTTGAAAAACGGACAGGGGGCCCTGAA.

This clone occurred many times. The read finishes 3 residues shy of the CDR3 end, and the germline J gene is used to complete it. The gene calls are TRBV12-3 or TRBV12-4 and TRBJ2-7; 7 nucleotides line up with TRBD2. The CDR3 has 15 residues. V lost 3 bases to trimming and J lost 3 bases; unmatched junction nucleotides: 8. CDR3 in amino acids: CASSFGGSPDYEQYF. The CDR3 DNA, read in part, is TGTGCCAGCAGTTTTGGCGGGAGTCCCGACTACGAG.

At least ten counts were recorded for this clone. The read ends 3 residues shy of where the CDR3 ends; the end is completed using the germline J gene. This chain connects TRBV7-6 to TRBJ2-1; 12 bases are a match to TRBD2. This CDR3 comprises 16 residues. The ends lost 4 bases at V and 5 bases at J; junction bases unmatched: 6. Germline CDR1 reads SGHVS; CDR2 reads FNYEAQ. CDR3 region: CASSSLTSGSDNEQFF. Partial CDR3 DNA: TGTGCCAGCAGCTCCTTGACTAGCGGGAGCGACAATGAG.

This clone occurred many times. The read terminates 3 residues before the CDR3 end, so the remaining end is supplied by the germline J gene. The chain has TRBV18 and TRBJ2-2; perhaps TRBD1 as D (5 bases). Germline CDR1 is KGHSH and CDR2 is LQKENI. The CDR3 runs to 15 residues. V was cut by 5 bases and J by 6 bases, with 16 bases left in between. The sequenced part of the CDR3 DNA is TGTGCCAGCTCATCAAATCAGGGTTCCTCCGGGGAG. Its translation: CASSSNQGSSGE. The whole CDR3 protein is CASSSNQGSSGELFF.

Many counts were recorded for this clone. The CDR3 DNA, read in part, is TGTGCCAGCTCACCACGTCTCTTAAGACAGAGCTCCTACGAG. This codes for CASSPRLLRQSSYE. The complete CDR3 reads CASSPRLLRQSSYEQYF. V gene TRBV18 combines with J gene TRBJ2-7; D may be TRBD1 (5 bases). Read data end 3 residues before the CDR3 end; the end is taken from the germline J gene. From germline, CDR1 is KGHSH and CDR2 LQKENI. Trimming shortened V by 1 base and J by 0 bases, and 16 bases separated the two germline ends. CDR3 size: 17 residues.

This clone was seen repeatedly, ten times or more. This CDR3 is CSVKGTSDKSNEQFF. Partial CDR3 DNA: TGCAGCGTCAAGGGGACTAGCGACAAATCCAATGAG. V gene TRBV29-1 combines with J gene TRBJ2-1; TRBD2 agrees at 10 bases. The read comes to an end 3 residues before the CDR3 does, leaving the germline J gene to fill in the end. Germline values: CDR1 SQVTM, CDR2 ANQGSEA. The V and J ends lost 6 bases and 6 bases, in that order; junction bases with no gene match: 11. The CDR3 totals 15 residues.

There are many counts of this clone. Coverage ceases 3 residues before the CDR3 finishes, and the germline J gene fills in the end. J is TRBJ2-7 and V is TRBV28; the match to TRBD1 covers 8 bases. J gave up 6 bases and V 5 bases, and 15 bases lay outside the gene matches. CDR1 is MDHEN and CDR2 is SYDVKM in the germline V gene. This CDR3 region has 16 residues. The CDR3 sequence: CASSPTRTGRLSEQYF. CDR3 bases read: TGTGCCAGCAGTCCCACCCGGACAGGGAGGTTGAGCGAG. Drawing the rest from reference TRBV28 and TRBJ2-7, the complete variable domain is DVKVTQSSRYLVKRTGEKVFLECVQDMDHENMFWYRQDPGLGLRLIYFSYDVKMKEKGDIPEGYSVSREKKERFSLILESASTNQTSMYLCASSPTRTGRLSEQYFGPGTRLTVT.

The sample holds many counts of this clone. The read halts 3 residues ahead of the CDR3 end, with the missing end drawn from the germline J gene. The chain has TRBV30 and TRBJ2-7, with a tentative D call TRBD1 (5 bases). Germline V gene sequence: CDR1 GTSNPN, CDR2 SVGIG (reference sequence). The CDR3 is 12 amino acids. V was clipped by 0 bases and J by 4 bases, with 7 bases between them. CDR3 amino acids: CAWSVGAYEQYF. The part of the CDR3 DNA that was read is TGTGCCTGGAGTGTAGGGGCGTACGAG.

Ten or more counts support this clone. The read ends 3 residues before the CDR3 terminus; that terminus is restored from the germline J gene. V gene TRBV20-1 combines with J gene TRBJ1-1; maybe TRBD1 (6 bases). With 0 bases removed from V and 6 bases from J, the gap between germline ends came to 17 bases. Germline values: CDR1 DFQATT, CDR2 SNEGSKA (reference sequence). The CDR3 length is 15 residues. The CDR3 is CSARDSRQESSEAFF. The covered CDR3 bases are TGCAGTGCTAGAGATTCGAGACAGGAAAGTTCTGAA.

Many counts were recorded for this clone. The CDR3 end lies 3 residues beyond the end of the read and is filled in from the germline J gene. This chain connects TRBV7-2 to TRBJ2-4, with D maybe TRBD1 (6 bases). Germline V gene lookup returns CDR1 SGHTA and CDR2 FQGNSA. V was cut by 5 bases and J by 6 bases, with 14 bases left in between. The CDR3 has 14 amino acids. CDR3 region: CASSLPGQANIQYF. The sequenced part of the CDR3 DNA is TGTGCCAGCAGCCTGCCGGGACAAGCAAACATT.

This clone was seen at least ten times. The read ends 3 residues shy of where the CDR3 ends; the end is completed using the germline J gene. This chain uses TRBV5-1 with TRBJ2-3; possible D gene TRBD1, 5 bases. V was cut by 4 bases and J by 0 bases, with 18 bases left in between. Germline V gene data show CDR1 as SGHRS and CDR2 as YFSETQ. The CDR3 extends over 17 amino acids. The CDR3: CASSGALGVGSTDTQYF. Partial CDR3 DNA: TGCGCCAGCAGCGGGGCCCTAGGTGTGGGTAGCACAGATACG. Full variable domain (outside the CDR3, taken from reference TRBV5-1 and TRBJ2-3): KAGVTQTPRYLIKTRGQQVTLSCSPISGHRSVSWYQQTPGQGLQFLFEYFSETQRNKGNFPGRFSGRQFSNSRSEMNVSTLELGDSALYLCASSGALGVGSTDTQYFGPGTRLTVL.

This clone was picked up many times. The sequence runs out 3 residues before the end of the CDR3; the remainder is reconstructed from the germline J gene. This rearrangement joins TRBV19 to TRBJ2-2, with a possible D match to TRBD1 (5 bases). Trimming shortened V by 6 bases and J by 7 bases, and 15 bases separated the two germline ends. The CDR3 has 14 residues. Per the germline V gene, CDR1 is LNHDA and CDR2 is SQIVND (reference sequence). CDR3 bases read: TGTGCCAGTAGATATACCAGGGAAGGCGGGGAG. It translates to CASRYTREGGE. The full-length CDR3 reads as CASRYTREGGELFF.

This clone occurred many times. The sequence runs out 3 residues before the end of the CDR3; the remainder is reconstructed from the germline J gene. The V call is TRBV18, the J call TRBJ2-7; 7 nucleotides line up with TRBD1. V lost 2 bases and J lost 1; bases outside the gene matches: 8. The CDR3 spans 16 residues. Germline V CDR1 and CDR2: KGHSH, LQKENI. CDR3 DNA (partial): TGTGCCAGCTCACCAAGGACAGGTGAATTTTCCTACGAG. Amino acids: CASSPRTGEFSYE. In full, the CDR3 reads CASSPRTGEFSYEQYF.

This clone was counted a few times. The read ends 3 residues early relative to the CDR3; the germline J gene fills the gap. The V gene is TRBV2, the J gene TRBJ2-1; possibly TRBD1 for D (5 bases). V lost 8 bases, J lost 3 bases, and 14 bases lay in between. Germline CDR1 is SNHLY and CDR2 is FYNNEI. CDR3 length: 14 amino acids. The DNA read from the CDR3 is TGTGCCAGCGGGGCGGAGATTGGCTACAATGAG. Its protein product is CASGAEIGYNE. The CDR3 reads in full as CASGAEIGYNEQFF.

This clone was counted ten times or more. The DNA ends 3 residues before the CDR3 does, and the rest of the CDR3 is filled in from the germline J gene. V gene TRBV4-1 combines with J gene TRBJ1-4; D is ambiguous. This CDR3 is built from 16 residues. V gave up 0 bases and J gave up 0 bases, with 8 bases separating them. Germline V gene data show CDR1 as MGHRA and CDR2 as YSYEKL. The CDR3 is CASSQDLSATNEKLFF. The sequenced part of the CDR3 DNA is TGCGCCAGCAGCCAAGATCTAAGTGCAACTAATGAAAAA.